This T cell receptor beta chain comes out of a study of vaccination and CD4 T cells after COVID-19. On the study more broadly: Overlapping SARS-CoV-2, HCoV-NL63, HCoV-OC43 and HCoV-229E spike peptides stimulated the cells.

Trimming removed 0 bases at V and 7 bases at J, with 15 bases between. This CDR3 has 15 residues. The germline CDR1 and CDR2 sequences are MNHEY and SVGAGI. Stated treatment: roughly 10-day PBMC culture with coronavirus spike peptide pools or control peptides (ViraFEST assay). Cultured CD4+ T cells had their DNA profiled by the Oncomine TCR Beta short-read assay. Someone extracted genomic DNA from cultured CD4+ T cells. TCRdb re-called the PCR reads through MiXCR, storing one row per CDR3 protein. The table has some 15,000 distinct CDR3 sequences, about 30% seen once. Regarding this clonotype: What it binds is not known.

The TCR was taken from a human donor who had recovered from COVID-19. The chain combines TRBV6-5 with TRBJ1-2; the D gene is possibly TRBD1 (6 bases). The input for sequencing was CD4+ T cells from blood, cultured in vitro, taken after SARS-CoV-2 vaccination. The CDR3 nucleotides are TGTGCCAGCAGTTACTCTCTTCAGGGGCGCGGTGGCTACACCTTC. It codes for CASSYSLQGRGGYTF.